Listed below are T cell receptor beta chains from one sample, sequenced in a study of Graves' ophthalmopathy and Graves' hyperthyroidism. One entry per CDR3 protein, called by TCRdb with MiXCR from the multiplex PCR reads. The data hold roughly 700,000 distinct CDR3 sequences, with roughly two fifths observed a single time. Source material: peripheral blood. Source of these receptors: an adult man with Graves' ophthalmopathy. CDR3s include the opening cysteine and the closing phenylalanine or tryptophan. A D gene is named only where the DNA matches it firmly. Size is omitted from some rows. Given values are once, few, many or a class for expanded clones.

>TRBJ1-6|NA|few|TRBV5-1
TGCGCCAGCAGCTTGGCCATGGCCAATTCACCCCTCCACTTT
CASSLAMANSPLHF
>TRBJ2-3|NA|NA|TRBV20-1
TGCAGTGCTAAACCTGGAGGACAGTCCCCAGATACGCAGTATTTT
CSAKPGGQSPDTQYF
>TRBJ1-1|NA|NA|TRBV29-1
TGCAGCGTTGAAGTCGAGGGGTCCGAGAACACTGAAGCTTTCTTT
CSVEVEGSENTEAFF
>TRBJ1-2|TRBD1|NA|TRBV11-2
TGTGCCAGCAGCCCATCCAGGGGGGACTATGGCTACACCTTC
CASSPSRGDYGYTF
>TRBJ2-2|TRBD1|few|TRBV7-9
TGTGCCAGTAAGCTGACCGGGACAGACATCGGGGAGCTGTTTTTT
CASKLTGTDIGELFF
>TRBJ2-6|NA|NA|TRBV29-1
NA
CSGQVGGGTEAF
>TRBJ2-2|TRBD1|NA|TRBV15
TGTGCCACCAGCAGAGATCTTTTTGGGACAGGTAACACCGGGGAGCTGTTTTTT
CATSRDLFGTGNTGELFF
>TRBJ2-5|TRBD2|NA|TRBV7-2
TGTGCCAGCAGCTCGGATAGCGGGAGAGAGACCCAGTACTTC
CASSSDSGRETQYF
>TRBJ1-4|NA|NA|TRBV7-9
TGTGCCAGCAGTCCCGGAGAAAAACTGCTTTTT
CASSPGEKLLF
>TRBJ1-4|TRBD1|few|TRBV5-6
TGTGCCAGCAGCCAGACGGACAGGGGGCAGTTTAATGAAAAACTGTTTTTT
CASSQTDRGQFNEKLFF
>TRBJ1-6|NA|few|TRBV2
TGTGCCAGCAGTTACGGAGCAGGGTCCTATAATTCACCCCTCCACTTT
CASSYGAGSYNSPLHF
>TRBJ1-1|TRBD1|many|TRBV5-6
TGTGCCAGCAGCTGGGGAGACAGGGACACTGAAGCTTTCTTT
CASSWGDRDTEAFF
>TRBJ2-5|TRBD1|many|TRBV10-2
TGCGCCAGCAAACCGGGACAGGGGGCGAGGGAGACCCAGTACTTC
CASKPGQGARETQYF
>TRBJ1-1|NA|few|TRBV12-3/TRBV12-4
TGTGCCAGCAGTCCCATCGGGGCAGGGATTAACACTGAAGCTTTCTTT
CASSPIGAGINTEAFF
>TRBJ2-5|TRBD1|few|TRBV7-9
TGTGCCAGCAGCCAACCCGGACAGGGAAGGGAGACCCAGTACTTC
CASSQPGQGRETQYF
>TRBJ1-2|NA|many|TRBV7-9
TGTGCCAGCAGCACTGGAGGGAGAGGCTACACCTTC
CASSTGGRGYTF
>TRBJ2-2|NA|few|TRBV7-2
TGTGCCAGCAGCCCCTATTCTCTAGTCGTCGGGGAGCTGTTTTTT
CASSPYSLVVGELFF
>TRBJ1-2|NA|NA|TRBV12-3/TRBV12-4
TGTGCCAGCACCCCGAAGGGGGGTTTTGGAGGCTACACCTTC
CASTPKGGFGGYTF
>TRBJ2-7|TRBD1|many|TRBV2
TGTGCCAGCAGTGAAGTGAAGGGGGCAAGCGACGAGCAGTACTTC
CASSEVKGASDEQYF
>TRBJ2-7|NA|NA|TRBV7-9
TGTGCCAGCAGCTATCGACCCTACGAGCAGTACTTC
CASSYRPYEQYF
>TRBJ2-2|TRBD2|NA|TRBV7-2
TGTGCCAGCAGCCCAGCTAGCGGGAACACCGGGGAGCTGTTTTTT
CASSPASGNTGELFF
>TRBJ1-6|NA|NA|TRBV19
TGTGCCAGTAGTGTTCCACCGGGCCACCAAGCGTGGAATTCACCCCTCCACTTT
CASSVPPGHQAWNSPLHF
>TRBJ2-2|NA|NA|TRBV19
TGTGCCAGTAGTCCAGTCTGGAACACCGGGGAGCTGTTTTTT
CASSPVWNTGELFF
>TRBJ2-7|NA|NA|TRBV15
TGTGCCACCAGCAGAGATGGGCCGGGGACACCCTACGAGCAGTACTTC
CATSRDGPGTPYEQYF
>TRBJ2-2|NA|NA|TRBV7-9
TGTGCCAGCAGCTTCCAAGAGATTAACACCGGGGAGCTGTTTTTT
CASSFQEINTGELFF
>TRBJ2-5|TRBD1|NA|TRBV6-5
TGTGCCAGCAGTCCTGGGACAGGGATCCAAGAGACCCAGTACTTC
CASSPGTGIQETQYF
>TRBJ1-6|TRBD1|many|TRBV6-1
TGTGCCAGCACGGACAGGGGATCTGGATCACCCCTCCACTTT
CASTDRGSGSPLHF
>TRBJ1-5|NA|NA|TRBV7-2
TGTGCCAGCAGTCAAACACAGGGTGGTGCGGGCAATCAGCCCCAGCATTTT
CASSQTQGGAGNQPQHF
>TRBJ1-2|TRBD1|few|TRBV9
TGTGCCAGCAGCGTCGATCCCCAGGGGGCCTATGGCTACACCTTC
CASSVDPQGAYGYTF
>TRBJ1-2|NA|NA|TRBV20-1
TGCAGTGCTAGCCTTAACTATGGCTACACCTTC
CSASLNYGYTF
>TRBJ1-2|TRBD1|NA|TRBV15
TGTGCCACCAGCAGCATGGGACAGGGGGCAAATAACTATGGCTACACCTTC
CATSSMGQGANNYGYTF
>TRBJ1-5|NA|many|TRBV10-1
TGCGCCAGCACCCTGGGGGGGCGTCAGCCCCAGCATTTT
CASTLGGRQPQHF
>TRBJ1-1|NA|NA|TRBV2
TGTGCCAGCAGCTTCGGGGGGGCTCTGAACACTGAAGCTTTCTTT
CASSFGGALNTEAFF
>TRBJ1-1|TRBD1|NA|TRBV7-9
TGTGCCAGCGGAACCGGACAGGGGGGTGACACTGAAGCTTTCTTT
CASGTGQGGDTEAFF
>TRBJ1-2|NA|NA|TRBV24-1
TGTGCCACCAGTGATTTGACCCAGGGATTTGGCTACACCTTC
CATSDLTQGFGYTF
>TRBJ1-2|TRBD1|NA|TRBV5-8
TGTGCCAGCAGCTTGAGTCCAGGACAGGCATTAAACTATGGCTACACCTTC
CASSLSPGQALNYGYTF
>TRBJ1-1|NA|many|TRBV10-1
TGCGCCAGCAGTGAAGGGGGGAGCACTGAAGCTTTCTTT
CASSEGGSTEAFF
>TRBJ1-6|TRBD1|NA|TRBV9
TGTGCCAGCAGCCAAGTTGGGACAGCCTATAATTCACCCCTCCACTTT
CASSQVGTAYNSPLHF
>TRBJ1-4|NA|NA|TRBV6-1
TGTGCCAGCAGTGCGGAAACTGGCTCAACTAATGAAAAACTGTTTTTT
CASSAETGSTNEKLFF
>TRBJ1-5|TRBD1|NA|TRBV24-1
TGTGCCAGCAGTTACACCCGGACAGGTCGTCAGCCCCAGCATTTT
CASSYTRTGRQPQHF
>TRBJ1-2|NA|NA|TRBV20-1
TGCAGTGCGAGTATCTTGGACTATGGCTACACCTTC
CSASILDYGYTF
>TRBJ1-1|NA|NA|TRBV2
TGTGCCAGCAATTGGACAGTTGAAGCTTTCTTT
CASNWTVEAFF
>TRBJ2-7|TRBD1|NA|TRBV20-1
TGCAGTGCTGGGACAGGGGGCGCCTACGAGCAGTACTTC
CSAGTGGAYEQYF
>TRBJ1-1|NA|many|TRBV29-1
TGCAGCGTTGTTTCTCGGACTATGAACACTGAAGCTTTCTTT
CSVVSRTMNTEAFF
>TRBJ1-6|NA|many|TRBV20-1
TGCAGTGCTAGAGACAATACACGATTCTATAATTCACCCCTCCACTTT
CSARDNTRFYNSPLHF
>TRBJ2-6|NA|few|TRBV7-2
TGTGCCAGCAGCTTGGACTCCACTGCCTCTGGGGCCAACGTCCTGACTTTC
CASSLDSTASGANVLTF
>TRBJ2-7|TRBD1|NA|TRBV11-1
TGTGCCAGCTCCGGGACAGGGTACTACGAGCAGTACTTC
CASSGTGYYEQYF
>TRBJ1-6|NA|NA|TRBV25-1
TGTGCCAGCAGTGTTTGGGGACCCCTCCACTTT
CASSVWGPLHF
>TRBJ2-6|NA|NA|TRBV7-4
TGTGCCAGCAGCTTAGGGGGGGGCTACGTCCTGACTTTC
CASSLGGGYVLTF